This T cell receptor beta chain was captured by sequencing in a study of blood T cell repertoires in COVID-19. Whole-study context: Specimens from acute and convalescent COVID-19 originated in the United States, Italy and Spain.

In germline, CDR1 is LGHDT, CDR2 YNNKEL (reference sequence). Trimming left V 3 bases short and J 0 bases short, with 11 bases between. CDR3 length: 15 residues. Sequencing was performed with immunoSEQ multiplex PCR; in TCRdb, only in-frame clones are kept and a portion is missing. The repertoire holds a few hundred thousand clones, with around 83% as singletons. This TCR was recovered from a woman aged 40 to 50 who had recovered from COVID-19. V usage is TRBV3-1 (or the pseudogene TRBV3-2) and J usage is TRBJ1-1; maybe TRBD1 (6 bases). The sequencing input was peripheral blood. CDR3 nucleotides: TGTGCCAGCAGCCATACAGGGAAAATGAACACTGAAGCTTTCTTT. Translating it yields CASSHTGKMNTEAFF.